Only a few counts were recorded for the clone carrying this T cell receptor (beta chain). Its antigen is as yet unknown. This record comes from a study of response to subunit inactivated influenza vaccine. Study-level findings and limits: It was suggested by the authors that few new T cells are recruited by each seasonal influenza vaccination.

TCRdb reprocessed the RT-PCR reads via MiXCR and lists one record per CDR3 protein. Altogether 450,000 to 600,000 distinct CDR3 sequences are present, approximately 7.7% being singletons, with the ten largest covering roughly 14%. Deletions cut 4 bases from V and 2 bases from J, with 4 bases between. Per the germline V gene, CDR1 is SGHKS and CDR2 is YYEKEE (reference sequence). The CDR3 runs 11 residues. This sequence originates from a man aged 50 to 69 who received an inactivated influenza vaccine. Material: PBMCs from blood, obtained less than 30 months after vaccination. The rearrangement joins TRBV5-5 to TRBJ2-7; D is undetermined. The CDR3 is CASSDTYEQYF. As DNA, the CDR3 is TGTGCCAGCAGCGACACCTACGAGCAGTACTTC.